Each of the 25 T cell receptor beta chains below was sequenced from the same sample in a study of shared clonotypes between healthy human individuals. Profiling relied on immunoSEQ multiplex PCR, and the TCRdb table lists in-frame clones only, not all of them. The table lists millions of clones, around 90% of them singletons. Input material: naive CD4+ T cells sorted from blood. Noted subset: CD45RA+ positively selected. The receptors come from a man in his late teens or twenties in good health.

The chain is built from TRBV27 and TRBJ2-1; 10 nucleotides agree with TRBD1. Germline CDR1 MNHEY, CDR2 SMNVEV (reference sequence). CDR3 length equals 15 residues. V dropped 3 bases and J dropped 4; count of bases not matched to a gene: 3. This chain's CDR3 is CASSFRQGAYNEQFF. In DNA form, the CDR3 reads TGTGCCAGCAGTTTCCGACAGGGGGCATACAATGAGCAGTTCTTC.

Only one count was recorded for this clone. Additional DNA sequences in this sample encode the identical CDR3. This sequence joins TRBV10-3 and TRBJ2-3; 10 positions match TRBD1. With 2 bases clipped from V and 4 bases from J, the junction kept 0 bases outside the gene matches. The germline V gene has CDR1 ENHRY and CDR2 SYGVKD. The CDR3 covers 14 residues. The DNA for the CDR3 is TGTGCCATCAGTGAGGGACAGGGGGCAGATACGCAGTATTTT. It specifies CAISEGQGADTQYF.

The chain recombines TRBV7-9 with TRBJ1-5, with D perhaps TRBD1 (5 bases). V dropped 1 base and J dropped 5 bases, with 9 bases sitting between them. The CDR3 sequence is 14 residues long. Germline V gene lookup returns CDR1 SEHNR and CDR2 FQNEAQ (reference sequence). The DNA for the CDR3 is TGTGCCAGCAGCTTAGGGCAGGGTCATCAGCCCCAGCATTTT. Translated, it gives CASSLGQGHQPQHF.

This sequence joins TRBV6-5 and TRBJ2-7; 7 bases line up with TRBD1. CDR3 length: 15 amino acids. The junction had 11 bases not matched to a gene; V was cut back by 2 bases and J by 7 bases. Per germline, CDR1 MNHEY and CDR2 SVGAGI. This CDR3 is CASSYTRTGLWEQYF. CDR3 sequence (DNA): TGTGCCAGCAGTTACACTCGGACAGGTTTATGGGAGCAGTACTTC.

The CDR3 here is CASSQEKGPNNQPQHF. The CDR3 bases are TGTGCCAGCAGCCAAGAAAAAGGACCGAACAATCAGCCCCAGCATTTT. V usage is TRBV4-2 and J usage is TRBJ1-5, with D uncertain. Per the germline V gene, CDR1 is LGHNA and CDR2 is YNFKEQ. The CDR3 covers 16 residues. V was cut by 0 bases and J by 3 bases, with 12 bases left in between.

The rearrangement links TRBV30 to TRBJ1-2; D may be TRBD1 (6 bases). The CDR3 is 14 amino acids. Germline assignment: CDR1 GTSNPN and CDR2 SVGIG (reference sequence). V was shortened by 3 bases and J by 6 bases, with 17 bases between the two germline ends. Written as DNA, the CDR3 is TGTGCCTGGAGGAAGACAGACAGGCTAAATGGCTACACCTTC. The encoded protein is CAWRKTDRLNGYTF.

This clone has just a few counts. The genes are TRBV6-1 and TRBJ1-6; D might be TRBD1 (5 bases). The germline V gene has CDR1 MNHNS and CDR2 SASEGT. The ends were cut back, 7 bases at V and 8 bases at J, with 12 bases in the middle. This CDR3 comprises 13 residues. CDR3 region: CASISRADSPLHF. CDR3 coding DNA: TGTGCCAGCATTTCCAGGGCCGATTCACCCCTCCACTTT.

This chain's CDR3 is CASTQGLSNQPQHF. CDR3 nucleotides: TGTGCCAGCACCCAGGGCCTTAGCAATCAGCCCCAGCATTTT. V usage is TRBV6-6 and J usage is TRBJ1-5, with D perhaps TRBD1 (5 bases). The CDR3 sequence is 14 residues long. V dropped 7 bases and J dropped 0 bases, with 10 bases sitting between them. CDR1 is MNHNY, CDR2 SVGAGI, per germline (reference sequence).

The chain employs TRBV18 and TRBJ1-1, with 7 bases fitting TRBD1. V was clipped by 4 bases and J by 0 bases; unmatched bases: 5. Germline V lookup: CDR1 KGHSH, CDR2 LQKENI. The CDR3 extends over 15 amino acids. CDR3 bases: TGTGCCAGCTCACGGACAGGCGGGATGAACACTGAAGCTTTCTTT. Translated, it gives CASSRTGGMNTEAFF.

This clone has just one count. The J gene is TRBJ1-2, the V gene TRBV29-1; 12 nucleotides align to TRBD1. The germline V gene encodes CDR1 SQVTM and CDR2 ANQGSEA. V dropped 5 bases and J dropped 6; count of bases not matched to a gene: 4. The CDR3 is 13 residues long. CDR3 sequence reads: CSVPGQGAHGYTF. The CDR3 DNA reads as TGCAGCGTTCCGGGACAGGGGGCGCATGGCTACACCTTC.

To note about this clone: One end of the junction fails to match germline, which may point to a read error. The rearrangement links TRBV5-5 to TRBJ2-1; perhaps TRBD1 as D (6 bases). The CDR3 runs 15 residues. The germline CDR1 and CDR2 sequences are SGHKS and YYEKEE (reference sequence). This CDR3 is CASSLGVGTTNEQFF. The CDR3 DNA reads as TGTGCCAGCAGTTTGGGCGTCGGGACAACGAATGAGCAGTTCTTC.

The chain recombines TRBV14 with TRBJ1-1; D remains unclear. The germline CDR1 and CDR2 sequences are SGHDN and FVKESK. Trimming stripped 0 bases from V and 7 bases from J, with 9 bases between. The CDR3 length is 13 residues. The CDR3 nucleotides read TGTGCCAGCAGCCAAGATCTTAGGAGTGAAGCTTTCTTT. Amino acid sequence: CASSQDLRSEAFF.

CDR3 amino acids: CASSNRFNTGELFF. The CDR3 region has the DNA TGTGCCAGTAGTAACCGGTTCAACACCGGGGAGCTGTTTTTT. This rearrangement joins TRBV19 to TRBJ2-2; the D is unclear. Germline loops: CDR1 LNHDA, CDR2 SQIVND (reference sequence). This CDR3 comprises 14 residues. Trimming left V 4 bases short and J 2 bases short, with 8 bases between.

The chain employs TRBV9 and TRBJ2-3; 10 bases agree with TRBD2. After removal of 0 bases from V and 6 bases from J, the junction contained 10 bases not matched to a gene. CDR1 and CDR2 (germline): SGDLS, YYNGEE. The CDR3 totals 17 residues. CDR3 nucleotides: TGTGCCAGCAGCGTAGGGGGAGCGGGAGGGCCGTGGGATACGCAGTATTTT. Translation gives CASSVGGAGGPWDTQYF.

The rearrangement joins TRBV19 to TRBJ1-6; possibly TRBD1 for D (6 bases). The CDR3 consists of 13 residues. CDR1 LNHDA and CDR2 SQIVND come from the germline V gene (reference sequence). The V end lost 10 bases, the J end lost 7 bases, and 14 bases lay between the germline ends. The CDR3 region has the DNA TGTGCCACCGCGGACAGCTGGAATTCACCCCTCCACTTT. Translated: CATADSWNSPLHF.

V usage is TRBV6-4 and J usage is TRBJ1-1; D is possibly TRBD1 (5 bases). The V gene lost 5 bases and the J gene lost 8 bases, with 21 bases spanning the gap. The CDR3 has 15 amino acids. Germline V gene sequence: CDR1 MRHNA, CDR2 SNTAGT. CDR3 coding DNA: TGTGCCAGCAGTCGATGGGGGAGTGGGATTGGCGAAGCTTTCTTT. Encoded protein: CASSRWGSGIGEAFF.

This sequence joins TRBV28 and TRBJ1-5, with a tentative D call TRBD1 (6 bases). The germline gives CDR1 MDHEN, CDR2 SYDVKM. The length of the CDR3 is 18 residues. Trimming left V 1 base short and J 5 bases short, with 21 bases between. The CDR3 here is CASSLSGGLGSFDQPQHF. Here the CDR3 DNA reads TGTGCCAGCAGTTTATCGGGGGGGCTAGGTTCATTCGATCAGCCCCAGCATTTT.

The V and J genes are TRBV7-2 and TRBJ1-5; TRBD1 aligns across 9 bases. Germline CDR1 reads SGHTA; CDR2 reads FQGNSA. V lost 5 bases, J lost 7 bases, and 9 bases stayed unmatched. The CDR3 is 15 amino acids. This CDR3 reads CASSTQTGGGQPQHF. The CDR3, as DNA: TGTGCCAGCAGCACACAAACAGGGGGCGGACAGCCCCAGCATTTT.

With regard to this clone: This same CDR3 is encoded by further DNA sequences in the sample. The chain has TRBV2 and TRBJ2-2, with no clear D. In germline, CDR1 is SNHLY, CDR2 FYNNEI. The V gene lost 3 bases and the J gene lost 2 bases, with 4 bases spanning the gap. The CDR3 spans 13 residues. The CDR3 nucleotides are TGTGCCAGCAGTGAGGTTAACACCGGGGAGCTGTTTTTT. The encoded protein is CASSEVNTGELFF.

J is TRBJ2-5 and V is TRBV5-4; 8 nucleotides align to TRBD2. Germline V gives CDR1 SGHNT, CDR2 YYREEE (reference sequence). The CDR3 runs 16 residues. Germline trimming cut 0 bases from V and 2 bases from J; bases unmatched to any gene: 6. CDR3 protein: CASSLGVAGLQETQYF. CDR3 nucleotide sequence: TGTGCCAGCAGCTTGGGGGTAGCGGGGTTACAAGAGACCCAGTACTTC.

The chain links TRBV11-2 to TRBJ1-1, with D unclear. The CDR3 extends over 14 amino acids. The germline V gene encodes CDR1 SGHAT and CDR2 FQNNGV. Deletions cut 1 base from V and 2 bases from J, with 8 bases between. CDR3 sequence reads: CASSLAQANTEAFF. CDR3 bases: TGTGCCAGCAGCTTAGCGCAGGCTAACACTGAAGCTTTCTTT. The variable domain in full, completed from reference TRBV11-2 and TRBJ1-1, reads EAGVAQSPRYKIIEKRQSVAFWCNPISGHATLYWYQQILGQGPKLLIQFQNNGVVDDSQLPKDRFSAERLKGVDSTLKIQPAKLEDSAVYLCASSLAQANTEAFFGQGTRLTVV.

The CDR3 is CASSLGTSGESSYNEQFF. The DNA for the CDR3 is TGCGCCAGCAGCTTGGGGACTAGCGGGGAGAGCTCCTACAATGAGCAGTTCTTC. The V call is TRBV5-1, the J call TRBJ2-1; TRBD2 matches at 12 bases. Germline assignment: CDR1 SGHRS and CDR2 YFSETQ. J gave up 0 bases and V 0 bases, and 4 bases lay outside the gene matches. CDR3 length: 18 residues.

This sequence joins TRBV9 and TRBJ2-5, with 7 bases aligning to TRBD1. CDR3 length: 14 residues. Looked up from germline, CDR1 is SGDLS and CDR2 is YYNGEE. J was trimmed by 2 bases and V by 8 bases; bases with no gene match: 9. CDR3 sequence reads: CASLRGQRQETQYF. Written as DNA, the CDR3 is TGTGCCAGTCTTAGGGGGCAGAGACAAGAGACCCAGTACTTC.

V usage is TRBV6-6 and J usage is TRBJ1-1, with 7 bases identical to TRBD1. The V gene end was trimmed by 2 bases and the J gene end by 10 bases; junction bases not matched to a gene: 1. In germline, CDR1 is MNHNY, CDR2 SVGAGI (reference sequence). The CDR3 consists of 11 residues. The CDR3 reads CASSYQGGAFF. CDR3 DNA sequence: TGTGCCAGCAGTTACCAGGGGGGAGCTTTCTTT.

The chain has TRBV27 and TRBJ2-7; D gene unclear. Trimming removed 6 bases at V and 3 bases at J, with 6 bases between. The CDR3 spans 11 residues. From germline, CDR1 is MNHEY and CDR2 SMNVEV (reference sequence). CDR3 nucleotides: TGTGCCAGCAGCACCCTCTACGAGCAGTACTTC. Amino acid sequence: CASSTLYEQYF.